These 13 T cell receptor beta chains were all obtained from the same sample, sequenced in a study of T-cell reconstitution after alpha-beta-depleted transplantation in children (dated by TCRdb to the mid-2010s). The receptor library was made with PCR. The run used an Illumina HiSeq 2500. TCR library preparation used molecular barcoding, with unique molecular identifiers applied to normalize quantification of the TCRbeta repertoire. TCRdb cleaned the public reads at Q25 with fastp, built clones with MiXCR and kept in-frame beta chains. Entries are consolidated by CDR3 protein sequence, retaining the most common genes and DNA. The sample contains over 300,000 distinct CDR3 sequences, 10% of them found a single time. Of the sample, 2% to 3% falls within the top ten clones. The source material was PBMCs from the stem cell graft donor, sampled from the stem cell graft. These receptors were obtained from a human donor who donated a stem cell graft to a child with acute lymphoblastic leukemia.

In its sample, this clonotype was seen a few times. This rearrangement joins TRBV20-1 to TRBJ2-1; 7 bases line up with TRBD2. The CDR3 is made up of 14 amino acids. The V segment lost 5 bases and the J segment 7 bases; nucleotides outside the gene matches: 11. Germline-derived CDR1 and CDR2 are DFQATT and SNEGSKA (reference sequence). In DNA, the CDR3 is TGCAGTGCTGACTCTGGCGGGAGTATGAATGAGCAGTTCTTC. Residues: CSADSGGSMNEQFF.

The V call is TRBV7-8, the J call TRBJ2-6, with 7 bases aligning to TRBD1. The CDR3 is made up of 18 amino acids. The V gene end was trimmed by 4 bases and the J gene end by 3 bases; junction bases not matched to a gene: 12. Germline V CDR1 and CDR2: SGHVS, FQNEAQ. As DNA, the CDR3 is TGTGCCAGCAGCTACGGGACAGTAGGAGGCTTTGGGGCCAACGTCCTGACTTTC. It specifies CASSYGTVGGFGANVLTF.

This clonotype was observed a few times. The chain recombines TRBV7-2 with TRBJ1-1; unclear D gene. This CDR3 has 13 residues. Trimming removed 8 bases at V and 0 bases at J, with 10 bases between. Germline assignment: CDR1 SGHTA and CDR2 FQGNSA. For the CDR3, the DNA is TGTGCCAGCCTGGTCAGTTTGAACACTGAAGCTTTCTTT. This translates into CASLVSLNTEAFF.

This clonotype appeared a few times. The rearrangement links TRBV29-1 to TRBJ2-1; D might be TRBD2 (5 bases). The germline gives CDR1 SQVTM, CDR2 ANQGSEA. V was trimmed by 3 bases and J by 2 bases, leaving 11 bases between them. CDR3 length: 14 residues. This CDR3 is CSVDAGGPYNEQFF. The CDR3 DNA reads TGCAGCGTTGACGCCGGAGGCCCCTACAATGAGCAGTTCTTC.

The V gene is TRBV18, the J gene TRBJ2-1, with 10 positions matching TRBD2. The V segment lost 3 bases and the J segment 10 bases; nucleotides outside the gene matches: 3. The germline V gene has CDR1 KGHSH and CDR2 LQKENI. The CDR3 contains 13 residues. As DNA, the CDR3 is TGTGCCAGCTCACCTAAGACTAGCGGGGAGCAGTTCTTC. The encoded protein is CASSPKTSGEQFF.

The rearrangement links TRBV18 to TRBJ2-5; no definite D call. V was cut by 2 bases and J by 4 bases, with 8 bases left in between. The CDR3 contains 13 residues. Germline V gene data show CDR1 as KGHSH and CDR2 as LQKENI. The CDR3 region is CASSPVGPETQYF. The CDR3 nucleotides are TGTGCCAGCTCACCAGTCGGCCCAGAGACCCAGTACTTC.

This clonotype was observed at least ten times. The chain joins TRBV20-1 to TRBJ2-7; possibly TRBD1 or TRBD2 for D (5 bases each). Germline CDR1 and CDR2: DFQATT and SNEGSKA (reference sequence). Trimming took off 6 bases at V and 9 bases at J, with 24 bases between the two ends. This CDR3 has 14 amino acids. Here the CDR3 DNA reads TGCAGTGCACTGAGGGGCGTCGATGGGGCCGGGCAGTACTTC. Translation gives CSALRGVDGAGQYF.

This clonotype was observed a handful of times. The chain has TRBV4-2 and TRBJ2-7; D is ambiguous. Germline V gene sequence: CDR1 LGHNA, CDR2 YNFKEQ. The CDR3 consists of 15 residues. Trimming left V 1 base short and J 0 bases short, with 10 bases between. The CDR3 coding sequence is TGTGCCAGCAGCCAAGTGTTGCGCGGCTCCTACGAGCAGTACTTC. Amino acid sequence: CASSQVLRGSYEQYF.

V is TRBV5-1 and J is TRBJ2-5; perhaps TRBD1 as D (6 bases). This CDR3 has 15 residues. The germline gives CDR1 SGHRS, CDR2 YFSETQ. Deletions cut 1 base from V and 1 base from J, with 11 bases between. In DNA, the CDR3 is TGCGCCAGCAGCTTGCATGGACAGACCCAAGAGACCCAGTACTTC. It translates to CASSLHGQTQETQYF.

The DNA for the CDR3 is TGCAGCGTTCGGGGGACTAGCGGGAGTTACTACAATGAGCAGTTCTTC. It is translated as CSVRGTSGSYYNEQFF. This chain joins TRBV29-1 and TRBJ2-1, with 14 bases that match TRBD2. This CDR3 region has 16 residues. Unmatched junction bases numbered 6, after V lost 5 bases and J lost 3 bases. CDR1 and CDR2 from the germline V gene are SQVTM and ANQGSEA.

This clonotype occurred many times. V and J are TRBV20-1 and TRBJ2-1; weak D call: TRBD1 (6 bases). The V gene lost 1 base and the J gene lost 8 bases, with 9 bases spanning the gap. This CDR3 is 12 amino acids long. Per the germline V gene, CDR1 is DFQATT and CDR2 is SNEGSKA (reference sequence). The CDR3 DNA reads as TGCAGTGCTAGAGCCAGGGGTTATGAGCAGTTCTTC. Translating it yields CSARARGYEQFF.

As concerns this clonotype: The junction and the germline gene differ at one end; a read error may be behind it. V gene TRBV4-1 combines with J gene TRBJ1-3; 7 bases fit TRBD1. This CDR3 is built from 15 residues. Germline loops: CDR1 MGHRA, CDR2 YSYEKL. DNA for the CDR3: TGCGCCAGCAGCCGTACAGGGGTTCCTGGAAACACCAAATATTTT. Residues: CASSRTGVPGNTKYF.

This clonotype was observed a handful of times. V gene TRBV7-9 combines with J gene TRBJ2-3; possible D gene TRBD1, 6 bases. Germline V gene sequence: CDR1 SEHNR, CDR2 FQNEAQ (reference sequence). The CDR3 covers 16 residues. V dropped 5 bases and J dropped 2 bases, with 17 bases sitting between them. The CDR3 DNA is TGTGCCAGCAGCGGCCCGACAGGACGAGACACAGATACGCAGTATTTT. Amino acids: CASSGPTGRDTDTQYF.